These 16 T cell receptor beta chains were all obtained from the same sample, sequenced in a study of blood T cell dynamics during melanoma immunotherapy. Indicated time point: pre-treatment baseline. Only in-frame clones appear in the TCRdb table, and some are missing; sequencing was by immunoSEQ multiplex PCR. In the table there are approximately 9,600 clones, approximately 90% of which are singletons. The sample here was blood, taken from a patient treated with checkpoint blockade. The receptor source for this set is a human donor with melanoma.

This chain links TRBV28 with TRBJ2-7; D perhaps matches TRBD1 (5 bases). Trimming removed 4 bases from V and 3 bases from J, with 13 bases in between. The CDR3 sequence is 14 residues long. Germline assignment: CDR1 MDHEN and CDR2 SYDVKM. CDR3 sequence reads: CASSSQGVGYEQYF. CDR3 DNA: TGTGCCAGCAGTTCTCAGGGTGTGGGCTACGAGCAGTACTTC.

The CDR3 loop reads CASSLAGPTGQSNNSPLHF. CDR3 nucleotide sequence: TGTGCCAGCAGCTTAGCGGGCCCAACTGGACAGAGCAATAATTCACCCCTCCACTTT. This chain connects TRBV7-6 to TRBJ1-6, with D possibly being TRBD1 (6 bases). The CDR3 is 19 amino acids. The V end lost 0 bases, the J end lost 5 bases, and 20 bases lay between the germline ends. Germline V gene lookup returns CDR1 SGHVS and CDR2 FNYEAQ. Complete variable domain (other parts from reference TRBV7-6 and TRBJ1-6): GAGVSQSPRYKVTKRGQDVALRCDPISGHVSLYWYRQALGQGPEFLTYFNYEAQQDKSGLPNDRFSAERPEGSISTLTIQRTEQRDSAMYRCASSLAGPTGQSNNSPLHFGNGTRLTVT.

The rearrangement joins TRBV18 to TRBJ2-3; TRBD2 is a possible D gene (6 bases). The V end lost 3 bases, the J end lost 1 base, and 11 bases lay between the germline ends. The CDR3 spans 15 residues. The germline gives CDR1 KGHSH, CDR2 LQKENI. The CDR3 sequence: CASSPGTGGTDTQYF. As DNA, the CDR3 is TGTGCCAGCTCACCTGGGACGGGAGGCACAGATACGCAGTATTTT.

This rearrangement joins TRBV9 to TRBJ1-1; D is uncertain. This CDR3 has 13 residues. Trimming cost V 0 bases and J 3 bases, with 6 bases left between them. Germline CDR1 and CDR2: SGDLS and YYNGEE. DNA for the CDR3: TGTGCCAGCAGCGTAGTCTCAGACACTGAAGCTTTCTTT. Translated: CASSVVSDTEAFF.

V and J are TRBV18 and TRBJ2-6; D gene unclear. V lost 5 bases to trimming and J lost 0 bases, with 14 bases between them. CDR1 is KGHSH, CDR2 LQKENI, per germline. This CDR3 comprises 17 residues. Here the CDR3 reads CASSELGRGSGANVLTF. In nucleotides, the CDR3 is TGTGCCAGCTCAGAACTGGGCCGTGGCTCTGGGGCCAACGTCCTGACTTTC.

This clone was picked up one time. CDR3 in amino acids: CASKGQGKHEQYF. CDR3 coding DNA: TGTGCCAGCAAGGGACAGGGGAAACACGAGCAGTACTTC. The rearrangement uses TRBV28 and TRBJ2-7; 10 positions match TRBD1. CDR1 is MDHEN, CDR2 SYDVKM, per germline. CDR3 length equals 13 residues. V lost 7 bases to trimming and J lost 5 bases; unmatched junction nucleotides: 5.

V and J are TRBV2 and TRBJ1-4; D might be TRBD1 (6 bases). This CDR3 is 15 amino acids long. CDR1 and CDR2 from the germline V gene are SNHLY and FYNNEI. The V end was cut by 6 bases, the J end by 6 bases, with 17 bases between. The CDR3 spells CASSPNRVKDEKLFF. The CDR3 bases are TGTGCCAGCAGCCCTAACAGGGTGAAGGATGAAAAACTGTTTTTT.

The V call is TRBV28, the J call TRBJ2-2; 8 bases are shared with TRBD1. The length of the CDR3 is 13 residues. From germline, CDR1 is MDHEN and CDR2 SYDVKM. Trimming removed 7 bases from V and 4 bases from J; junction bases left unmatched: 2. The CDR3 loop reads CASNGQGTGELFF. CDR3 in DNA: TGTGCCAGCAATGGACAGGGCACCGGGGAGCTGTTTTTT.

This rearrangement joins TRBV12-5 to TRBJ2-7, with a tentative D call TRBD1 (5 bases). Germline values: CDR1 LGHNT, CDR2 FRNRAP. This CDR3 is 13 amino acids long. V was pared by 7 bases and J by 2 bases, with 12 bases between. The CDR3 here is CASALAGTYEQYF. The CDR3, as DNA: TGTGCTAGTGCCCTTGCAGGGACCTACGAGCAGTACTTC.

This sequence joins TRBV4-2 and TRBJ2-3, with 9 bases that match TRBD2. The germline gives CDR1 LGHNA, CDR2 YNFKEQ. V trimming: 0 bases; J trimming: 4 bases; junction bases outside the gene matches: 5. The CDR3 consists of 16 residues. In nucleotides, the CDR3 is TGTGCCAGCAGCCAAGAGGTAGCGGGAGTCGCAGATACGCAGTATTTT. It codes for CASSQEVAGVADTQYF.

V gene TRBV4-3 combines with J gene TRBJ2-7; 8 bases align to TRBD2. The germline CDR1 and CDR2 sequences are LGHNA and YSLEER. V was clipped by 1 base and J by 2 bases; unmatched bases: 4. This CDR3 is 15 amino acids long. CDR3 DNA: TGCGCCAGCAGCCAAGGGTCGGGAGGGCCCTACGAGCAGTACTTC. This translates into CASSQGSGGPYEQYF.

J is TRBJ1-4 and V is TRBV18; D remains unclear. CDR3 length: 15 amino acids. V shed 3 bases and J shed 0 bases, with 8 bases lying between them. From germline, CDR1 is KGHSH and CDR2 LQKENI. DNA of the CDR3: TGTGCCAGCTCACCCTCAGCAACAACTAATGAAAAACTGTTTTTT. Residues: CASSPSATTNEKLFF.

A word on this clone: One junction end disagrees with the germline gene, perhaps due to a read error. The chain couples TRBV7-7 to TRBJ2-5, with 11 bases identical to TRBD2. The CDR3 length is 13 residues. Germline V CDR1 and CDR2: SSHAT, FNYEAQ (reference sequence). This CDR3 is CASSLGLAEAQYF. The CDR3 DNA sequence: TGTGCTAGCAGCCTGGGACTAGCGGAGGCCCAGTACTTC.

The chain links TRBV6-1 to TRBJ2-7; weak D call: TRBD2 (6 bases). Trimming removed 2 bases from V and 2 bases from J, with 10 bases in between. The CDR3 length is 14 residues. Germline V lookup: CDR1 MNHNS, CDR2 SASEGT. The CDR3 DNA is TGTGCCAGCAGTGAAATGGAGGGGCCCTACGAGCAGTACTTC. This codes for CASSEMEGPYEQYF.

The chain employs TRBV5-1 and TRBJ1-4; a possible D gene is TRBD1 (6 bases). The V end was cut by 4 bases, the J end by 0 bases, with 16 bases between. Germline CDR1 is SGHRS and CDR2 is YFSETQ. The CDR3 extends over 17 amino acids. CDR3 coding DNA: TGCGCCAGCAGCCTAACCCCCCAGGGGACAACTAATGAAAAACTGTTTTTT. This sequence encodes CASSLTPQGTTNEKLFF.

The chain couples TRBV6-1 to TRBJ2-7; D not certain. Per the germline V gene, CDR1 is MNHNS and CDR2 is SASEGT. The V and J ends lost 1 base and 4 bases respectively, with 14 bases between them. The CDR3 contains 15 residues. CDR3 region: CASSEVWRGTYEQYF. DNA for the CDR3: TGTGCCAGCAGTGAAGTGTGGCGCGGAACATACGAGCAGTACTTC.